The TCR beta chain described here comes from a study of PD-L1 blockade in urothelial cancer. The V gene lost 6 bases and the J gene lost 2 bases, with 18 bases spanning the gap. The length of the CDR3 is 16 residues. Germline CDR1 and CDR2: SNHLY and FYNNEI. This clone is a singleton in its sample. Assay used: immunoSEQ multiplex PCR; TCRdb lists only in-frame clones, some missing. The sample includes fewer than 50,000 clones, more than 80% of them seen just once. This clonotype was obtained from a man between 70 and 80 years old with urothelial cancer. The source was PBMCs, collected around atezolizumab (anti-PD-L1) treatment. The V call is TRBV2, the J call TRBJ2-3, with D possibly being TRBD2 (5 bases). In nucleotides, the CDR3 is TGTGCCAGCAGGATGAGCGGTATCGCACTCACAGATACGCAGTATTTT. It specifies CASRMSGIALTDTQYF.